Sequencing of this T cell receptor delta chain was carried out in a study of gamma-delta chains in newborns, infants, children. Across the study: Polyclonal expansion of innate γδ T cells after birth follows microbial exposure.

TCRdb reran clone calling via CATT on the reads. Of under 8,500 delta-chain clones in the sample, around 0.6% were seen once. The germline V gene has CDR1 GEAIGNYY and CDR2 EKD. V lost 5 bases to trimming and J lost 0 bases; unmatched junction nucleotides: 9. The CDR3 consists of 18 residues. This clone was counted a few times. The protein held in TCRdb is that of a much larger clone and does not match this DNA's translation at residue 5, likely because of a read error; the protein shown is translated from the DNA. Sequences were obtained from blood. The TCR was taken from a child who was a newborn, infant or young child, either healthy, febrile or measles-vaccinated (not recorded which). The chain carries TRDV2 and TRDJ3, with TRDD3 matching 7 bases. Here the CDR3 DNA reads TGTGCCTGTGCCTCACTGGGGTCGAGCTCCTGGGACACCCGACAGATGTTTTTC. Translating it yields CACASLGSSSWDTRQMFF.